Reported below is one TCR beta chain. Its antigen is currently unknown. These data come from a study of T cells after posttransplantation cyclophosphamide. Study results and limitations: Recipient CMV seropositivity and CMV reactivation strongly tracked TRB clonality. Skin or GI-infiltrating T cells shared few TRB sequences with blood. Later blood repertoires were often dominated by clones from the donor CD8+ memory compartment.

Sampled 1 year posttransplant, controls received myeloablative marrow transplants, methotrexate and a calcineurin inhibitor. Clones were sequenced by immunoSEQ multiplex PCR, and TCRdb holds only the in-frame ones, with some missing. The repertoire holds 15,000 to 19,000 clones, with 80% to 85% as singletons. The origin of this receptor is a male patient aged 18-29 years who received an allogeneic stem cell transplant from a related donor, was CMV-positive, and had no GVHD. Some T cells could come from the graft donor. Sequencing used PBMCs, obtained approximately 390 days after allogeneic stem cell transplant with calcineurin inhibitor and methotrexate.

The CDR3 spells CASRPGGRDTEAFF. Written as DNA, the CDR3 is TGTGCCAGCAGACCAGGGGGCAGGGACACTGAAGCTTTCTTT. The chain carries TRBV7-2 and TRBJ1-1; 8 nucleotides line up with TRBD1. This CDR3 comprises 14 residues. Trimming removed 6 bases from V and 3 bases from J; junction bases left unmatched: 6. Germline V gives CDR1 SGHTA, CDR2 FQGNSA.